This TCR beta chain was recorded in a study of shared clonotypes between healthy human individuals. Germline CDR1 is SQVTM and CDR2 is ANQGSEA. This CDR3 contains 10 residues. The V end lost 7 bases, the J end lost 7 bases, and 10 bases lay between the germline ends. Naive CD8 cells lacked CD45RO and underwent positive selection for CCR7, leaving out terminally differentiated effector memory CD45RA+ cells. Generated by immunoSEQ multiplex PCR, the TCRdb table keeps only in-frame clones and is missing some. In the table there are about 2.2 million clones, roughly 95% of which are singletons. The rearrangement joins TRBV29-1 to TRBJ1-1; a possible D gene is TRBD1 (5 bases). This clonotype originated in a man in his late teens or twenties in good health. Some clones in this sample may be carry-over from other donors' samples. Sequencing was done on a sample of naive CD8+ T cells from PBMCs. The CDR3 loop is CSAGESEAFF. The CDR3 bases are TGCAGCGCGGGGGAGAGTGAAGCTTTCTTT.